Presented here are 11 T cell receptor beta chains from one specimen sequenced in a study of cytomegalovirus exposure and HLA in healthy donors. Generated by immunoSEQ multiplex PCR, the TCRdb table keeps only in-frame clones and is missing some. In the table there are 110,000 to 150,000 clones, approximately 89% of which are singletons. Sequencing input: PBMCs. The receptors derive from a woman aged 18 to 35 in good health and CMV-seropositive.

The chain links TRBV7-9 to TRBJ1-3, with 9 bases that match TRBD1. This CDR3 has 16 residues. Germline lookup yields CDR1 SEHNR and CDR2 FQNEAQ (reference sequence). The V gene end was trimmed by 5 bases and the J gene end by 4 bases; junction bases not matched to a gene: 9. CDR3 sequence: CASSPPQGARGNTIYF. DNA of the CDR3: TGTGCCAGCAGCCCACCACAGGGGGCGCGCGGAAACACCATATATTTT. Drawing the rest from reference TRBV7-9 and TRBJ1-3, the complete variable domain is DTGVSQNPRHKITKRGQNVTFRCDPISEHNRLYWYRQTLGQGPEFLTYFQNEAQLEKSRLLSDRFSAERPKGSFSTLEIQRTEQGDSAMYLCASSPPQGARGNTIYFGEGSWLTVV.

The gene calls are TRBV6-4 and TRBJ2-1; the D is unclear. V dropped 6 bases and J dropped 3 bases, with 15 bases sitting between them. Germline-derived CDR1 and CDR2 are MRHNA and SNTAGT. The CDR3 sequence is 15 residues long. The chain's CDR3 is CASRRDGGNYNEQFF. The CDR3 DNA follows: TGTGCCAGCAGAAGAGACGGCGGCAACTACAATGAGCAGTTCTTC.

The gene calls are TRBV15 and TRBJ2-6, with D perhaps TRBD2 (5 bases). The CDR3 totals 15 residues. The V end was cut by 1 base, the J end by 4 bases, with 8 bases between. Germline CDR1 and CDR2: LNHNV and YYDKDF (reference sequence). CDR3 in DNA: TGTGCCACCAGCAGAGCCTCGGGGGGGGCCAACGTCCTGACTTTC. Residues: CATSRASGGANVLTF.

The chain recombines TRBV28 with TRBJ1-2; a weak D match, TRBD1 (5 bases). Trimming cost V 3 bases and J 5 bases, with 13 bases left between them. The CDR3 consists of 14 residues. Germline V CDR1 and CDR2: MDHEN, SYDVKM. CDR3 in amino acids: CASSFPTGTYGYTF. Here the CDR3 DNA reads TGTGCCAGCAGTTTCCCAACGGGGACTTATGGCTACACCTTC.

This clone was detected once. DNA for the CDR3: TGTGCCAGCAGCCCCAAAGGGGCCCGGAACTATGGCTACACCTTC. Translating gives CASSPKGARNYGYTF. The chain employs TRBV11-3 and TRBJ1-2, with a weak D call TRBD1 (5 bases). The ends were cut back, 5 bases at V and 2 bases at J, with 15 bases in the middle. This CDR3 spans 15 amino acids. Germline loops: CDR1 SGHNT, CDR2 YENEEA.

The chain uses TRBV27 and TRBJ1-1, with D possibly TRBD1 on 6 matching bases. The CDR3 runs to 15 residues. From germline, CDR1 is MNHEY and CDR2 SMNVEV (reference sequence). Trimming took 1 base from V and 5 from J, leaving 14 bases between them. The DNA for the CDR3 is TGTGCCAGCAGTTTATTCGCAGGGGCGAGGACTGAAGCTTTCTTT. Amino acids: CASSLFAGARTEAFF.

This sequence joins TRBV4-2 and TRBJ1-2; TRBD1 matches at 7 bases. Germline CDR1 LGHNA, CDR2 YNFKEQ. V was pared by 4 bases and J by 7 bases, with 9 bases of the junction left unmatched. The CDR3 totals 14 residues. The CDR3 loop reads CASSPDRQGPGYTF. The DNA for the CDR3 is TGTGCCAGCAGCCCGGATAGACAGGGCCCTGGCTACACCTTC.

CDR3 residues: CASSSEGRDEQYF. CDR3 nucleotide sequence: TGTGCCAGCAGCTCGGAGGGCAGGGACGAGCAGTACTTC. This chain uses TRBV5-4 with TRBJ2-7; a possible D gene is TRBD2 (6 bases). V lost 3 bases, J lost 5 bases, and 12 bases lay in between. The CDR3 loop spans 13 amino acids. Germline CDR1 and CDR2: SGHNT and YYREEE (reference sequence).

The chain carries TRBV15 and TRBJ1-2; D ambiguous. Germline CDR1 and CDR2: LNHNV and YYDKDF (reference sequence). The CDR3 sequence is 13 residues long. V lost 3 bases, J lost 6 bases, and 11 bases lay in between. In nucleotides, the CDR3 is TGTGCCACCAGCAGCACAGCACGTCATGGCTACACCTTC. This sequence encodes CATSSTARHGYTF. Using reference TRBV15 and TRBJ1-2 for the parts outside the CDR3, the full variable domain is DAMVIQNPRYQVTQFGKPVTLSCSQTLNHNVMYWYQQKSSQAPKLLFHYYDKDFNNEADTPDNFQSRRPNTSFCFLDIRSPGLGDTAMYLCATSSTARHGYTFGSGTRLTVV.

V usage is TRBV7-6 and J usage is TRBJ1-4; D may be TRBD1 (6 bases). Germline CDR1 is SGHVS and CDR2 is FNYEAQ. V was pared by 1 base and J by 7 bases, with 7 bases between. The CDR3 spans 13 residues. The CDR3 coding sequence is TGTGCCAGCAGCTTAGTGGACAGTGAAAAACTGTTTTTT. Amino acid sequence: CASSLVDSEKLFF.

The CDR3 nucleotides read TGTGCCTGGAGTGTGGGACTGCAAACCTCTGGAAACACCATATATTTT. Translating gives CAWSVGLQTSGNTIYF. This chain uses TRBV30 with TRBJ1-3; perhaps TRBD1 as D (5 bases). V lost 0 bases and J lost 0, with 12 bases in between. The CDR3 runs 16 residues. CDR1 is GTSNPN, CDR2 SVGIG, per germline (reference sequence).